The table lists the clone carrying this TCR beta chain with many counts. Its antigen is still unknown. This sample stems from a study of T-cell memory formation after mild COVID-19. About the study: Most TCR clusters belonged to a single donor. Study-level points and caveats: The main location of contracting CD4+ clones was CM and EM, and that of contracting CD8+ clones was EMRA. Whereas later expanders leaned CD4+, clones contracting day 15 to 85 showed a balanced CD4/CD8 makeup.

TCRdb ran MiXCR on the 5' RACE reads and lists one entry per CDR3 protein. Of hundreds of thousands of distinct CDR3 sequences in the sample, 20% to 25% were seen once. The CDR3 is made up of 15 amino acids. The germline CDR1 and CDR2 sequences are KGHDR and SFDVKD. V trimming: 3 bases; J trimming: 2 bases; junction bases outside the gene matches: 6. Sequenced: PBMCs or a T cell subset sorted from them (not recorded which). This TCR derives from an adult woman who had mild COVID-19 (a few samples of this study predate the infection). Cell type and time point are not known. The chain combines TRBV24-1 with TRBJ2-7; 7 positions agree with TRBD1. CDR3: CATSDPRDRTYEQYF. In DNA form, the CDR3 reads TGTGCCACCAGTGATCCAAGGGACAGAACCTACGAGCAGTACTTC.